A single sample is the source of the 23 T cell receptor beta chains below, sequenced in a study of T cell changes during pregnancy in multiple sclerosis. The assay was immunoSEQ multiplex PCR, and TCRdb's table has in-frame clones only and misses some. The data show about 18,000 clones, 70% to 90% seen once. This specimen consisted of CD8+ T cells from peripheral blood mononuclear cells, obtained in the third trimester of pregnancy. All receptors derive from a female donor in good health, enrolled as a control in a pregnancy study.

The CDR3 protein is CASRGKLQFF. The CDR3 DNA follows: TGTGCCAGCCGAGGGAAGTTACAGTTCTTC. The V call is TRBV2, the J call TRBJ2-1; possibly TRBD2 for D (5 bases). V lost 8 bases to trimming and J lost 13 bases, with 12 bases between them. The CDR3 consists of 10 residues. Germline CDR1 and CDR2: SNHLY and FYNNEI. Looking up the rest from reference TRBV2 and TRBJ2-1 gives the full variable domain: EPEVTQTPSHQVTQMGQEVILRCVPISNHLYFYWYRQILGQKVEFLVSFYNNEISEKSEIFDDQFSVERPDGSNFTLKIRSTKLEDSAMYFCASRGKLQFFGPGTRLTVL.

This clone was picked up one time. V usage is TRBV4-3 and J usage is TRBJ2-2; D remains ambiguous. This CDR3 is 15 amino acids long. V lost 3 bases, J lost 4 bases, and 12 bases lay in between. Germline-derived CDR1 and CDR2 are LGHNA and YSLEER. CDR3 nucleotides: TGCGCCAGCAGCCAGGGCAAAGCCCTCACCGGGGAGCTGTTTTTT. Translating gives CASSQGKALTGELFF.

The chain links TRBV15 to TRBJ1-6, with 10 nucleotides matching TRBD1. This CDR3 has 15 residues. The V gene's germline CDR1 is LNHNV and CDR2 YYDKDF (reference sequence). V trimming: 6 bases; J trimming: 7 bases; junction bases outside the gene matches: 6. Here the CDR3 DNA reads TGTGCCACCAGGCCGACAGGGGGCCCGAATTCACCCCTCCACTTT. Its translation is CATRPTGGPNSPLHF.

The chain recombines TRBV13 with TRBJ2-2; 8 bases are shared with TRBD2. Trimming cost V 10 bases and J 3 bases; bases outside gene matches: 7. The length of the CDR3 is 14 residues. The germline gives CDR1 PRHDT, CDR2 FYEKMQ (reference sequence). The CDR3 region is CATRRGVYTGELFF. CDR3 coding DNA: TGTGCCACCCGGCGGGGGGTATACACCGGGGAGCTGTTTTTT.

J is TRBJ2-1 and V is TRBV20-1, with TRBD1 identical over 7 bases. V lost 7 bases and J lost 3; bases outside the gene matches: 0. The germline CDR1 and CDR2 sequences are DFQATT and SNEGSKA (reference sequence). This CDR3 spans 11 amino acids. CDR3 nucleotide sequence: TGCAGTGGGGACAGCTACAATGAGCAGTTCTTC. It translates to CSGDSYNEQFF.

The chain carries TRBV13 and TRBJ1-2; 7 nucleotides match TRBD1. J lost 4 bases, V lost 1 base, and 3 bases had no gene match. The CDR3 consists of 14 residues. The germline V gene has CDR1 PRHDT and CDR2 FYEKMQ (reference sequence). CDR3 nucleotide sequence: TGTGCCAGCAGCTTAGCCGGACAGGCCTATGGCTACACCTTC. This gives the protein CASSLAGQAYGYTF.

This chain uses TRBV7-9 with TRBJ1-1, with D perhaps matching TRBD1 (5 bases). The CDR3 sequence is 13 residues long. Between the trimmed V and J ends, which lost 5 bases and 6 bases, there was a span of 13 bases. Germline V gives CDR1 SEHNR, CDR2 FQNEAQ (reference sequence). The CDR3 loop reads CASSLGQGAEAFF. CDR3 bases: TGTGCCAGCAGCCTCGGACAAGGCGCTGAAGCTTTCTTT.

The V gene is TRBV7-9, the J gene TRBJ2-2, with D unclear. Per the germline V gene, CDR1 is SEHNR and CDR2 is FQNEAQ (reference sequence). Trimming cost V 5 bases and J 5 bases, with 9 bases left between them. The CDR3 is 13 residues long. CDR3 sequence (DNA): TGTGCCAGCAGCGGCAGAGGTACCGGGGAGCTGTTTTTT. Amino acid sequence: CASSGRGTGELFF.

The chain is built from TRBV7-9 and TRBJ2-1, with TRBD1 identical over 9 bases. CDR3 length equals 14 residues. Trimming at V came to 5 bases and at J to 9 bases, leaving 8 bases not matched to a gene. CDR1 is SEHNR, CDR2 FQNEAQ, per germline (reference sequence). The CDR3 coding sequence is TGTGCCAGCAGCCCCTCACTGGACAGGGGTGAGCAGTTCTTC. It specifies CASSPSLDRGEQFF.

This chain joins TRBV4-1 and TRBJ2-2; possible D gene TRBD2, 5 bases. The V and J ends lost 3 bases and 6 bases respectively, with 14 bases between them. CDR1 MGHRA and CDR2 YSYEKL come from the germline V gene. The length of the CDR3 is 15 residues. The CDR3 reads CASSHSGAVAGELFF. The CDR3 bases are TGCGCCAGCAGCCACAGCGGTGCGGTCGCCGGGGAGCTGTTTTTT.

V usage is TRBV28 and J usage is TRBJ2-5; unclear D gene. The CDR3 runs 14 residues. CDR1 and CDR2 from the germline V gene are MDHEN and SYDVKM. The germline V and J ends were trimmed by 3 bases and 1 base, with 9 bases remaining between them. CDR3 residues: CASSLWQIQETQYF. CDR3 nucleotide sequence: TGTGCCAGCAGTTTGTGGCAGATCCAAGAGACCCAGTACTTC. Complete variable domain (other parts from reference TRBV28 and TRBJ2-5): DVKVTQSSRYLVKRTGEKVFLECVQDMDHENMFWYRQDPGLGLRLIYFSYDVKMKEKGDIPEGYSVSREKKERFSLILESASTNQTSMYLCASSLWQIQETQYFGPGTRLLVL.

The chain is built from TRBV9 and TRBJ2-7; 8 positions match TRBD2. The germline CDR1 and CDR2 sequences are SGDLS and YYNGEE. Trimming took 3 bases from V and 2 from J; bases not matched to a gene: 4. There are 14 residues in the CDR3. The CDR3 loop reads CASSEGGGTYEQYF. The CDR3 DNA reads TGTGCCAGCAGCGAAGGCGGGGGGACCTACGAGCAGTACTTC.

The chain uses TRBV6-6 and TRBJ2-7; the match to TRBD1 covers 10 bases. Germline-derived CDR1 and CDR2 are MNHNY and SVGAGI (reference sequence). Trimming removed 0 bases from V and 11 bases from J; junction bases left unmatched: 7. The CDR3 runs 14 residues. The CDR3 loop reads CASSYSPGQGIEYF. CDR3 sequence (DNA): TGTGCCAGCAGTTACTCACCGGGACAGGGGATCGAGTACTTC.

The CDR3 spells CASSQVGQALGEQYF. CDR3 sequence (DNA): TGTGCCAGCAGCCAGGTGGGACAAGCCCTGGGGGAGCAGTACTTC. The genes are TRBV7-9 and TRBJ2-7; a weak D match, TRBD1 (6 bases). The V end lost 5 bases, the J end lost 7 bases, and 21 bases lay between the germline ends. The germline gives CDR1 SEHNR, CDR2 FQNEAQ (reference sequence). CDR3 length equals 15 residues.

This clone was found once. V usage is TRBV7-9 and J usage is TRBJ1-2; the D is unclear. From germline, CDR1 is SEHNR and CDR2 FQNEAQ (reference sequence). This CDR3 comprises 14 residues. Trimming took 4 bases from V and 4 from J, leaving 13 bases between them. For the CDR3, the DNA is TGTGCCAGCAGCTCAACTGCAGGAATCTATGGCTACACCTTC. Translation gives CASSSTAGIYGYTF. The variable domain in full, completed from reference TRBV7-9 and TRBJ1-2, reads DTGVSQNPRHKITKRGQNVTFRCDPISEHNRLYWYRQTLGQGPEFLTYFQNEAQLEKSRLLSDRFSAERPKGSFSTLEIQRTEQGDSAMYLCASSSTAGIYGYTFGSGTRLTVV.

The rearrangement uses TRBV19 and TRBJ1-2; TRBD1 might be the D (6 bases). V was pared by 4 bases and J by 0 bases, with 18 bases between. CDR1 is LNHDA and CDR2 is SQIVND in the germline V gene (reference sequence). The CDR3 loop spans 17 amino acids. CDR3 loop: CASSRPLQGTTNYGYTF. The CDR3 DNA is TGTGCCAGTAGTAGGCCATTACAGGGAACGACTAACTATGGCTACACCTTC.

This sequence joins TRBV19 and TRBJ1-4; TRBD1 matches at 8 bases. Germline V lookup: CDR1 LNHDA, CDR2 SQIVND (reference sequence). The length of the CDR3 is 16 residues. J lost 2 bases, V lost 5 bases, and 7 bases had no gene match. The CDR3 bases are TGTGCCAGTAGTCCCGGGGACAGGCTGACTAATGAAAAACTGTTTTTT. Its protein is CASSPGDRLTNEKLFF.

The chain has TRBV27 and TRBJ1-1, with no clear D. The CDR3 spans 12 residues. V lost 4 bases, J lost 5 bases, and 8 bases lay in between. CDR1 and CDR2 from the germline V gene are MNHEY and SMNVEV (reference sequence). Here the CDR3 reads CASSSPSTEAFF. The CDR3 region has the DNA TGTGCCAGCAGTTCCCCCAGTACTGAAGCTTTCTTT.

The J gene is TRBJ1-5, the V gene TRBV10-2; 9 bases line up with TRBD1. From germline, CDR1 is WSHSY and CDR2 SAAADI. V lost 4 bases, J lost 7 bases, and 8 bases stayed unmatched. The CDR3 is 15 residues long. CDR3 region: CASSAGTGFSQPQHF. CDR3 in DNA: TGCGCCAGCAGTGCCGGGACAGGGTTTAGCCAGCCCCAGCATTTT.

This clone has a single count. This sequence joins TRBV4-3 and TRBJ2-5, with 9 bases identical to TRBD2. The germline CDR1 and CDR2 sequences are LGHNA and YSLEER. The V gene end was trimmed by 1 base and the J gene end by 9 bases; junction bases not matched to a gene: 15. The CDR3 length is 17 residues. CDR3 residues: CASSQAGLAGQTGAQYF. The DNA of the CDR3 is TGCGCCAGCAGCCAAGCGGGCCTAGCGGGGCAGACTGGGGCCCAGTACTTC.

This clone is medium-sized by share. This chain links TRBV19 with TRBJ1-2; 8 bases fit TRBD1. The germline CDR1 and CDR2 sequences are LNHDA and SQIVND (reference sequence). The CDR3 length is 15 residues. The trim removed 5 bases at V and 0 bases at J, leaving 5 bases unmatched. CDR3 loop: CASSLRDRTNYGYTF. Here the CDR3 DNA reads TGTGCCAGTAGTTTACGGGACAGGACTAACTATGGCTACACCTTC.

This sequence joins TRBV7-9 and TRBJ2-7; D uncertain. The V end was cut by 5 bases, the J end by 2 bases, with 13 bases between. Per the germline V gene, CDR1 is SEHNR and CDR2 is FQNEAQ (reference sequence). The CDR3 runs 14 residues. The CDR3 here is CASSPKSHAYEQYF. The CDR3 region has the DNA TGTGCCAGCAGCCCTAAGTCCCACGCCTACGAGCAGTACTTC.

The chain has TRBV9 and TRBJ2-1; 12 nucleotides agree with TRBD2. With V trimmed by 4 bases and J by 7 bases, 9 bases remained unmatched. This CDR3 region has 16 residues. Germline V gene sequence: CDR1 SGDLS, CDR2 YYNGEE. The CDR3 DNA follows: TGTGCCAGCAGCTTCCCACTAGCGGGGGGACCAAATGAGCAGTTCTTC. This encodes CASSFPLAGGPNEQFF.